The source of this T cell receptor beta chain is a study of T cells in Graves' hyperthyroidism and ophthalmopathy. Study-wide points: Ophthalmopathy and stable hyperthyroidism were separated by a 13 V-J model.

Authors of the study amplified TCR beta CDR3 regions from RNA transcripts. An initial round of RT-PCR targeting the TCR CDR3 relied on the HTBI primer set. TCRdb processed the multiplex PCR reads anew with MiXCR; each CDR3 protein has one entry. The sample shows more than 550,000 distinct CDR3 sequences, roughly 46% of them seen only once. Comments on this clonotype: Its antigen remains unidentified.

Germline V gives CDR1 SGDLS, CDR2 YYNGEE. The CDR3 has 13 residues. The V end was cut by 0 bases, the J end by 6 bases, with 9 bases between. The chain combines TRBV9 with TRBJ1-1; no reliable D call. Sequencing used peripheral blood or thyroid tissue (not recorded which). This TCR was sampled from an adult man with Graves' disease, either hyperthyroidism or ophthalmopathy (not recorded which). The CDR3 DNA is TGTGCCAGCAGCGTAGTGGGTCACTCTGAAGCTTTCTTT. Protein: CASSVVGHSEAFF.